This T cell receptor (beta chain) was captured by sequencing in a study of blood T cell repertoires in COVID-19. Overall study context: Samples representing acute and convalescent COVID-19 were sourced from the United States, Italy and Spain.

Seattle participants joined during active infection and were tracked over time. The CDR3 consists of 15 residues. The germline gives CDR1 MNHEY, CDR2 SMNVEV (reference sequence). Trimming removed 4 bases at V and 10 bases at J, with 22 bases between. Assay: immunoSEQ multiplex PCR; the TCRdb copy retains only in-frame clones and omits some. Counted here are 150,000 to 200,000 clones, about 85% occurring once; the ten biggest clones make up almost 6%. The chain uses TRBV27 and TRBJ1-1; D is uncertain. The specimen was peripheral blood. The sequence was obtained from a woman between 35 and 50 years old with COVID-19, enrolled during active disease. The CDR3 coding sequence is TGTGCCAGCAGTTCTCTCAGCGGGAGCCACGAAGCAGCTTTCTTT. Its protein is CASSSLSGSHEAAFF.